This TCR beta chain was sequenced for a study of Ad26.COV2.S vaccination and SARS-CoV-2 variants (dated by TCRdb to about 2021). Broadly, across the study: TCRbeta repertoire sequencing was used to assess the specificity and breadth of SARS-CoV-2-reactive T cell receptors after Ad26.COV2.S vaccination. A total of 32 samples were included in the TCR-sequenced set, comprising about 20 Ad26.COV2.S vaccine recipients, 5 placebo recipients and 8 SARS-CoV-2 convalescent individuals. Here is what the overall study found, with its caveats: Substantial breadth of spike-specific CD8+ and CD4+ T cell responses was reported after vaccination. The authors noted that the TCR breadth and depth analyses may have underestimated total T cell responses. Vaccine and placebo recipients had comparable non-spike TCR breadth, which fits with the vaccine containing only spike. Ad26.COV2.S recipients had higher spike-specific TCR breadth than placebo recipients (P = 0.0014).

The time point label corresponds to: individuals recovered from natural SARS-CoV-2 infection. Via the germline V gene (reference sequence), CDR1 is MNHNY and CDR2 SVGAGI. Trimming leaves V shorter by 2 bases and J shorter by 6 bases, with the junction holding 0 bases beyond the gene matches. The CDR3 spans 13 residues, from the cysteine through the phenylalanine. Here the CDR3 DNA is all that survives: 39 bases in frame from base 1. The immunoSEQ Assay was the method used to sequence TCRbeta CDR3 regions. After extraction, genomic DNA underwent amplification by bias-controlled multiplex PCR, followed by high-throughput sequencing. Turning to the authors' computational methods: To quantify the absolute abundance of every unique TCRbeta CDR3 region, sequences were collapsed and filtered. Usable DNA was measured by amplifying reference genes present in all nucleated cells, and TCRbeta template counts were normalized to that usable DNA to estimate T cell fraction. Repertoire TCRs were annotated as SARS-CoV-2-specific by exact matching of V gene, CDR3 amino acid sequence and J gene to a known reactive TCR set. MIRA supplied the reference SARS-CoV-2 TCR set, which was filtered for enrichment in COVID-19-positive ImmuneCODE repertoires so that public or cross-reactive TCRs were removed. Using the MIRA antigens, annotated TCRs were further analysed by specific ORF or by position within an ORF. Depth was the summed frequency of annotated unique rearrangements, while breadth was defined as annotated unique rearrangements over total unique productive rearrangements. Two-sided Wilcoxon rank-sum tests were used to compare TCR breadth between groups. TCRdb limited this immuneACCESS table to in-frame rearrangements with V and J called. A share of clones is missing; checked studies link under half to unresolved V genes, and the rest is unexplained. V, J and clone size are taken as reported in that table, and D and trimming were inferred from the DNA itself. A total of under 150,000 clones appear in this sample, 70% to 90% of them only once. The ten largest clonotypes hold 5% of the sample.

Note on this clone: The specificity of this receptor is unknown. Nothing much larger sits one base from this clone, and base qualities are not available.

This sample comprised peripheral blood, obtained after recovery from COVID-19. The sequence was obtained from a human donor who had recovered from COVID-19. The chain couples TRBV6-6 to TRBJ1-5; 8 bases in the junction line up with TRBD1. CDR3 region: CASSYGQGQPQHF. The DNA sequence is given as TGTGCCAGCAGTTACGGACAGGGTCAGCCCCAGCATTTT.